These 31 T cell receptor beta chains were sequenced from one sample in a study of HIV-infected patients and healthy controls. All unsorted peripheral T cells were captured because whole blood was used without fractionation. Reverse transcription used 450 to 550 ng RNA and constant-region primers for alpha and beta. Alpha and beta chain libraries were made separately by chain-specific third strand synthesis with multiplexing indices. One entry per CDR3 protein, called by TCRdb with MiXCR from the 5' RACE reads. The data show under 15,000 distinct CDR3 sequences, around 5% seen once. Input material: blood. The origin of the receptors is an adult in good health.

This clonotype is judged medium-sized. The chain joins TRBV10-3 to TRBJ2-2; 10 bases line up with TRBD1. The CDR3 is 18 amino acids. Germline-derived CDR1 and CDR2 are ENHRY and SYGVKD. Trimming took 8 bases from V and 3 from J; bases not matched to a gene: 15. As DNA, the CDR3 is TGTGCCATCTTACCAGAGGACAGGGGGAGGTTGTACACCGGGGAGCTGTTTTTT. It codes for CAILPEDRGRLYTGELFF.

There are many counts of this clonotype. CDR3 loop: CASSHGTGNEKLFF. The CDR3 DNA is TGCGCCAGCAGCCACGGGACAGGGAATGAAAAACTGTTTTTT. The chain joins TRBV5-1 to TRBJ1-4; TRBD1 matches at 9 bases. Trimming at V came to 4 bases and at J to 5 bases, leaving 3 bases not matched to a gene. CDR3 length equals 14 residues. CDR1 and CDR2 from the germline V gene are SGHRS and YFSETQ. Supplemented by reference TRBV5-1 and TRBJ1-4, the full variable domain reads KAGVTQTPRYLIKTRGQQVTLSCSPISGHRSVSWYQQTPGQGLQFLFEYFSETQRNKGNFPGRFSGRQFSNSRSEMNVSTLELGDSALYLCASSHGTGNEKLFFGSGTQLSVL.

The table lists this clonotype with many counts. This CDR3 is CAISVSGRTDTQYF. DNA for the CDR3: TGTGCCATCAGTGTAAGCGGCCGCACAGATACGCAGTATTTT. The chain carries TRBV10-3 and TRBJ2-3; D perhaps matches TRBD2 (5 bases). Germline CDR1 and CDR2: ENHRY and SYGVKD. The CDR3 consists of 14 residues. V was pared by 4 bases and J by 1 base, with 9 bases between.

In this sample, this clonotype is medium-sized (0.01 to 0.1%). The V call is TRBV10-2, the J call TRBJ1-1; 7 bases match TRBD1. Germline V lookup: CDR1 WSHSY, CDR2 SAAADI. Trimming took 0 bases from V and 4 from J; bases not matched to a gene: 5. This CDR3 has 15 residues. The DNA for the CDR3 is TGCGCCAGCAGTGAGTCCGCGACAGGGTCCACTGAAGCTTTCTTT. Protein: CASSESATGSTEAFF.

This clonotype was picked up many times. The rearrangement links TRBV6-1 to TRBJ1-2, with 7 nucleotides matching TRBD1. The CDR3 runs to 14 residues. CDR1 and CDR2 from the germline V gene are MNHNS and SASEGT. Germline trimming cut 5 bases from V and 5 bases from J; bases unmatched to any gene: 8. CDR3 DNA sequence: TGTGCCAGCAGTCTTAACAGGGGAGGGTATGGCTACACCTTC. It codes for CASSLNRGGYGYTF.

This clonotype was seen at least ten times. The genes are TRBV19 and TRBJ1-1, with 8 bases aligning to TRBD1. The CDR3 is 16 residues long. V gave up 6 bases and J gave up 3 bases; unmatched junction bases: 12. Germline lookup yields CDR1 LNHDA and CDR2 SQIVND (reference sequence). CDR3 loop: CASRASGGFGYTEAFF. The DNA for the CDR3 is TGTGCCAGTAGAGCCTCAGGGGGCTTCGGGTACACTGAAGCTTTCTTT. The complete variable domain, with remaining parts taken from reference TRBV19 and TRBJ1-1, reads DGGITQSPKYLFRKEGQNVTLSCEQNLNHDAMYWYRQDPGQGLRLIYYSQIVNDFQKGDIAEGYSVSREKKESFPLTVTSAQKNPTAFYLCASRASGGFGYTEAFFGQGTRLTVV.

This clonotype was seen only a few times. This sequence joins TRBV5-6 and TRBJ1-3; a possible D gene is TRBD1 (6 bases). This CDR3 region has 15 residues. Trimming shortened V by 0 bases and J by 4 bases, and 11 bases separated the two germline ends. Per the germline V gene, CDR1 is SGHDT and CDR2 is YYEEEE. In nucleotides, the CDR3 is TGTGCCAGCAGCTTGGGTACAGGGTTCGGAAACACCATATATTTT. Translation gives CASSLGTGFGNTIYF.

This clonotype was detected ten times or more. The chain joins TRBV5-4 to TRBJ2-5; 10 bases map to TRBD1. The CDR3 totals 15 residues. CDR1 is SGHNT, CDR2 YYREEE, per germline (reference sequence). V gave up 2 bases and J gave up 5 bases; unmatched junction bases: 6. CDR3 in DNA: TGTGCCAGCAGCTTTTGGACAGGGGGTCCCGAGACCCAGTACTTC. This gives the protein CASSFWTGGPETQYF.

This clonotype was seen ten or more times. The chain is built from TRBV20-1 and TRBJ1-3; D not resolved. This CDR3 comprises 15 residues. Germline CDR1 and CDR2: DFQATT and SNEGSKA (reference sequence). Trimming left V 3 bases short and J 0 bases short, with 12 bases between. For the CDR3, the DNA is TGCAGTGCTAGGAGCGACGGAATCTCTGGAAACACCATATATTTT. Translated: CSARSDGISGNTIYF.

This clonotype counts as medium-sized. The genes are TRBV2 and TRBJ2-3; 8 nucleotides match TRBD1. The length of the CDR3 is 13 residues. Germline values: CDR1 SNHLY, CDR2 FYNNEI. V trimming: 6 bases; J trimming: 2 bases; junction bases outside the gene matches: 1. Written as DNA, the CDR3 is TGTGCCAGCAGGACAGGGGACACAGATACGCAGTATTTT. Translation gives CASRTGDTDTQYF.

Ten or more counts support this clonotype. This chain joins TRBV7-8 and TRBJ2-7; a weak D match, TRBD1 (6 bases). CDR3 size: 16 residues. Germline lookup yields CDR1 SGHVS and CDR2 FQNEAQ. Trimming stripped 0 bases from V and 6 bases from J, with 18 bases between. CDR3 residues: CASSLAIQGPPPEQYF. CDR3 nucleotide sequence: TGTGCCAGCAGCTTAGCGATACAGGGCCCGCCTCCCGAGCAGTACTTC.

This clonotype qualifies as medium-sized. The chain is built from TRBV7-8 and TRBJ1-5; D unclear. CDR3 size: 13 residues. Germline V gene lookup returns CDR1 SGHVS and CDR2 FQNEAQ. The V and J ends lost 1 base and 5 bases respectively, with 6 bases between them. The CDR3 DNA reads TGTGCCAGCAGCTTAGGGACCTATCAGCCCCAGCATTTT. Its protein product is CASSLGTYQPQHF.

On this clonotype: A much larger clone lies a single base off, so this may be a read error. This chain connects TRBV6-5 to TRBJ2-1; D possibly corresponds to TRBD2 (5 bases). CDR1 is MNHEY and CDR2 is SVGAGI in the germline V gene. The CDR3 length is 14 residues. V lost 5 bases to trimming and J lost 7 bases, with 15 bases between them. The DNA for the CDR3 is TGTGCCAGCAGTCCCCGGGCTAGCATAAATGAGCAGTTCTTC. This gives the protein CASSPRASINEQFF.

This clonotype is termed medium-sized. This chain connects TRBV3-1 to TRBJ2-3; TRBD2 matches at 8 bases. The J segment lost 4 bases and the V segment lost 4 bases, leaving 22 bases of the junction unmatched. From germline, CDR1 is LGHDT and CDR2 YNNKEL (reference sequence). The CDR3 covers 20 residues. CDR3 bases: TGTGCCAGCAGCCTCGGACTAGCCGCCTCTTTGGGAGGTCCCCCAGATACGCAGTATTTT. Protein: CASSLGLAASLGGPPDTQYF.

This clonotype was counted between two and nine times. The chain uses TRBV5-1 and TRBJ1-1, with D perhaps TRBD1 (6 bases). The germline gives CDR1 SGHRS, CDR2 YFSETQ. The CDR3 totals 17 residues. V lost 1 base and J lost 0, with 16 bases in between. This chain's CDR3 is CASSLTGTLILNTEAFF. For the CDR3, the DNA is TGCGCCAGCAGCTTGACAGGGACCCTAATCCTGAACACTGAAGCTTTCTTT.

This clonotype was counted at least ten times. V is TRBV7-8 and J is TRBJ2-2, with D unresolved. The CDR3 totals 12 residues. Germline V gene data show CDR1 as SGHVS and CDR2 as FQNEAQ. With 5 bases removed from V and 3 bases from J, the gap between germline ends came to 4 bases. CDR3 coding DNA: TGTGCCAGCAGCCATTACACCGGGGAGCTGTTTTTT. It yields the protein CASSHYTGELFF.

This clonotype is termed medium-sized. The chain has TRBV25-1 and TRBJ1-5; no clear D. The length of the CDR3 is 14 residues. The germline gives CDR1 MGHDK, CDR2 SYGVNS. Trimming took 8 bases from V and 6 from J, leaving 17 bases between them. This CDR3 is CASGPPEASQPQHF. The CDR3 coding sequence is TGTGCCAGCGGTCCTCCCGAGGCGAGTCAGCCCCAGCATTTT.

The sample holds many counts of this clonotype. This chain connects TRBV28 to TRBJ1-2; 7 nucleotides match TRBD1. V shed 7 bases, J shed 1 base, and the junction held 9 bases outside the gene matches. The CDR3 has 15 residues. Germline lookup yields CDR1 MDHEN and CDR2 SYDVKM. The DNA of the CDR3 is TGTGCCAGCAACCAACCGGGACAGAGTAACTATGGCTACACCTTC. As protein: CASNQPGQSNYGYTF.

This clonotype was counted at least ten times. J is TRBJ2-3 and V is TRBV6-1, with 11 bases fitting TRBD2. CDR1 and CDR2 from the germline V gene are MNHNS and SASEGT. V trimming: 9 bases; J trimming: 0 bases; junction bases outside the gene matches: 5. The CDR3 is made up of 15 amino acids. This chain's CDR3 is CASASGGPSTDTQYF. For the CDR3, the DNA is TGTGCCAGTGCTAGCGGGGGGCCTAGCACAGATACGCAGTATTTT.

The gene calls are TRBV19 and TRBJ1-1; D is unclear. Trimming took 3 bases from V and 0 from J, leaving 14 bases between them. The CDR3 contains 16 residues. Germline values: CDR1 LNHDA, CDR2 SQIVND (reference sequence). The chain's CDR3 is CASSIGGPRMNTEAFF. The DNA of the CDR3 is TGTGCCAGTAGTATCGGAGGCCCACGAATGAACACTGAAGCTTTCTTT.

This clonotype was seen at least ten times. CDR3 sequence reads: CASSHRTNTEAFF. The CDR3 DNA reads as TGTGCCAGTAGTCACCGGACGAACACTGAAGCTTTCTTT. J is TRBJ1-1 and V is TRBV19; D is uncertain. The CDR3 length is 13 residues. Trimming removed 5 bases from V and 1 base from J, with 8 bases in between. CDR1 LNHDA and CDR2 SQIVND come from the germline V gene (reference sequence).

This clonotype came up many times. The chain combines TRBV11-2 with TRBJ2-7; 10 nucleotides align to TRBD1. Germline V gene lookup returns CDR1 SGHAT and CDR2 FQNNGV. The V gene end was trimmed by 5 bases and the J gene end by 7 bases; junction bases not matched to a gene: 8. The CDR3 spans 14 residues. In nucleotides, the CDR3 is TGTGCCAGCAGCCCAAAGACAGGGGGCGAGGAGCAGTACTTC. Amino acid sequence: CASSPKTGGEEQYF.

This clonotype ranks as medium-sized. The V gene is TRBV6-5, the J gene TRBJ1-2, with TRBD1 matching over 9 bases. The CDR3 is 13 amino acids. CDR1 and CDR2 (germline): MNHEY, SVGAGI. With V trimmed by 4 bases and J by 6 bases, 3 bases remained unmatched. The CDR3 sequence is CASSSQGADGYTF. The CDR3 DNA reads TGTGCCAGCAGTTCACAGGGGGCGGATGGCTACACCTTC.

By share of the sample, this clonotype is medium-sized (0.01 to 0.1%). V is TRBV7-9 and J is TRBJ1-2, with D hard to call. The CDR3 loop spans 13 amino acids. The germline V and J ends were trimmed by 3 bases and 4 bases, with 9 bases remaining between them. In germline, CDR1 is SEHNR, CDR2 FQNEAQ (reference sequence). The CDR3 spells CASSFITAYGYTF. The CDR3 region has the DNA TGTGCCAGCAGCTTTATAACAGCCTATGGCTACACCTTC.

This clonotype is labeled as medium-sized. The chain carries TRBV20-1 and TRBJ1-1; perhaps TRBD1 as D (5 bases). The CDR3 runs 13 residues. The germline CDR1 and CDR2 sequences are DFQATT and SNEGSKA (reference sequence). Trimming removed 6 bases at V and 4 bases at J, with 15 bases between. Here the CDR3 DNA reads TGCAGTGCGAACCCCACGAGGGGCACTGAAGCTTTCTTT. This sequence encodes CSANPTRGTEAFF.

Ten or more counts support this clonotype. The genes are TRBV12-3 or TRBV12-4 and TRBJ2-1, with 13 nucleotides matching TRBD2. CDR3 length: 19 residues. V was pared by 5 bases and J by 0 bases, with 10 bases of the junction left unmatched. Here the CDR3 reads CASSVPGLAGMSSYNEQFF. The CDR3 DNA is TGTGCCAGCAGTGTCCCGGGACTAGCGGGGATGAGCTCCTACAATGAGCAGTTCTTC.

This clonotype was observed at least ten times. This CDR3 reads CASSGPQANYGYTF. CDR3 sequence (DNA): TGTGCCAGCAGTGGCCCCCAGGCGAACTATGGCTACACCTTC. V is TRBV12-3 or TRBV12-4 and J is TRBJ1-2; D is ambiguous. CDR3 length: 14 residues. Trimming cost V 5 bases and J 2 bases, with 12 bases left between them.

In this sample, this clonotype turned up many times. V gene TRBV6-5 combines with J gene TRBJ1-2; unclear D gene. Germline lookup yields CDR1 MNHEY and CDR2 SVGAGI. Trimming stripped 5 bases from V and 4 bases from J, with 11 bases between. This CDR3 has 13 residues. CDR3 loop: CASSGPTFYGYTF. The CDR3 DNA reads TGTGCCAGCAGTGGGCCCACTTTCTATGGCTACACCTTC.

This clonotype showed up many times. CDR3 loop: CASSFTVYNSPLHF. CDR3 coding DNA: TGTGCCAGCAGTTTCACAGTTTATAATTCACCCCTCCACTTT. The J gene is TRBJ1-6, the V gene TRBV12-3 or TRBV12-4; D unclear. V was pared by 3 bases and J by 4 bases, with 7 bases between. The CDR3 extends over 14 amino acids.

This clonotype was recorded many times. The V call is TRBV7-9, the J call TRBJ2-3, with 9 bases lining up with TRBD1. CDR1 is SEHNR and CDR2 is FQNEAQ in the germline V gene (reference sequence). J gave up 4 bases and V 3 bases, and 8 bases lay outside the gene matches. The CDR3 extends over 16 amino acids. CDR3 amino acids: CASSLGQGTFSDTQYF. CDR3 in DNA: TGTGCCAGCAGCTTGGGACAGGGCACCTTCTCAGATACGCAGTATTTT.

By its share, this clonotype is medium-sized (0.01 to 0.1%). The chain couples TRBV20-1 to TRBJ2-2, with unresolved D. This CDR3 contains 12 residues. V was cut by 0 bases and J by 7 bases, with 6 bases left in between. Germline lookup yields CDR1 DFQATT and CDR2 SNEGSKA (reference sequence). The DNA of the CDR3 is TGCAGTGCTAGAGATCCAGGCGGGGAGCTGTTTTTT. Its translation: CSARDPGGELFF.